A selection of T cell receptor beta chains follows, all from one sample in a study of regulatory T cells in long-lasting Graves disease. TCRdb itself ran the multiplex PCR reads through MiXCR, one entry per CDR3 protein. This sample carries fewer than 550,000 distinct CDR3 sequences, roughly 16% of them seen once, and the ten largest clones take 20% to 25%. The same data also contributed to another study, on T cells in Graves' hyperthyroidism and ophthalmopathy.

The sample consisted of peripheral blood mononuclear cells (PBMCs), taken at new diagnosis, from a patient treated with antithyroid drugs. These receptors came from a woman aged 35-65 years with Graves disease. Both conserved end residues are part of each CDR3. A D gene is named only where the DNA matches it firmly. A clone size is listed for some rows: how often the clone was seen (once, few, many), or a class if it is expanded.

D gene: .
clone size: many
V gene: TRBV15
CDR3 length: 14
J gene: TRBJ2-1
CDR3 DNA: TGTGCCACCAGCACCAGGAAGGGGGACAATGAGCAGTTCTTC
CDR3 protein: CATSTRKGDNEQFF

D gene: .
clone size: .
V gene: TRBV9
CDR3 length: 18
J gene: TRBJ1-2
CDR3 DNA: TGTGCCAGCAGCGTAGCCCCTGAGGTCGGATTTTCATTCTATGGCTACACCTTC
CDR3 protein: CASSVAPEVGFSFYGYTF

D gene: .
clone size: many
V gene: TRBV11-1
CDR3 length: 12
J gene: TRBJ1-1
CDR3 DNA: TGTGCCAGCAACCACGATGAGACTCAAGCTTTCTTT
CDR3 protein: CASNHDETQAFF

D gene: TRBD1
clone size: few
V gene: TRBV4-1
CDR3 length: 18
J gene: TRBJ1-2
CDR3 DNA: TGCGCCAGCAGCCTCATCCGGGACAGGGGTAATCAGAACTATGGCTACACCTTC
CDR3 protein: CASSLIRDRGNQNYGYTF

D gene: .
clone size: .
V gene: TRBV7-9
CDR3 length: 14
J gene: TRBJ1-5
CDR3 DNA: TGTGCCAGCAGCCGGGCAGGAGGAAGTCAGCCCCAGCATTTT
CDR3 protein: CASSRAGGSQPQHF

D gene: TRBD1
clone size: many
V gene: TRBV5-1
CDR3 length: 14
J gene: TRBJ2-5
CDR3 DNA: TGCGCCAGCAGCCGGGGACAGGCCCAAGAGACCCAGTACTTC
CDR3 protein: CASSRGQAQETQYF

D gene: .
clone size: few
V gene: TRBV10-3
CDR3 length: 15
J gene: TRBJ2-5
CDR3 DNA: TGTGCCATCAGTGAGTCGACGGCTGTCCAAGAGACCCAGTACTTC
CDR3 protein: CAISESTAVQETQYF

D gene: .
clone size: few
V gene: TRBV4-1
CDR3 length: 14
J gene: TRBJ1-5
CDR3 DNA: TGCGCCAGCAGCCGGGGATTATTCAATCAGCCCCAGCATTTT
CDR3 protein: CASSRGLFNQPQHF

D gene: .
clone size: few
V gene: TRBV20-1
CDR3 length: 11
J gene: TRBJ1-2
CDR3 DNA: TGCAGTGCTCCTCGGCCCCTTGGCTACACCTTC
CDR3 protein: CSAPRPLGYTF

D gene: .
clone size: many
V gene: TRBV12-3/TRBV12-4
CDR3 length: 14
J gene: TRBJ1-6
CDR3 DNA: TGTGCCAGCAGTTTCAGGGGAGAAAATTCACCCCTCCACTTT
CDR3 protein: CASSFRGENSPLHF

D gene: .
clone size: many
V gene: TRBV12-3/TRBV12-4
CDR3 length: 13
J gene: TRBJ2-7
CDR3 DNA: TGTGCCAGCAGCCTGCTCGTCCCCCACGAGCAGTACTTC
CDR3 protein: CASSLLVPHEQYF

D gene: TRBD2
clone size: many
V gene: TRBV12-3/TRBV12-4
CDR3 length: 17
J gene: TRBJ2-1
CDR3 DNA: TGTGCCAGCAGTTTGCAGTGGGGACGGGGGGGTAGGAATGAGCAGTTCTTC
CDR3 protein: CASSLQWGRGGRNEQFF

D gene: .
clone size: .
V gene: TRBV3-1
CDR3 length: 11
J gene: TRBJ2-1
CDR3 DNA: TGTGCCAGCAGCGTACAGGGCCCCCAGTTCTTC
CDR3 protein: CASSVQGPQFF

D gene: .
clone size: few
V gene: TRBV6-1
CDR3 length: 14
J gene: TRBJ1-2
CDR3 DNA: TGTGCCATCAGTCCCGGTGCCGGGCACTATGGCTACACCTTC
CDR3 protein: CAISPGAGHYGYTF

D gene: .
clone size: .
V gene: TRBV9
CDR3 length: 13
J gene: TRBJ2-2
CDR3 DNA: TGTGCCAGCAGCGTAGATCATTCCGGGGAGCTGTTTTTT
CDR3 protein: CASSVDHSGELFF

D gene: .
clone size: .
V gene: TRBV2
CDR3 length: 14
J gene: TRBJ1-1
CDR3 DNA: TGTGCCTGCAGAGAAACCCCAGGGCAAACTGAAGCTTTCTTT
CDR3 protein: CACRETPGQTEAFF

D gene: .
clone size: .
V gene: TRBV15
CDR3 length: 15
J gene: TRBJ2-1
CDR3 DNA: TGTGCCACCAGCTCGTGGGACACGGGATACAATGAGCAGTTCTTC
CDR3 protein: CATSSWDTGYNEQFF

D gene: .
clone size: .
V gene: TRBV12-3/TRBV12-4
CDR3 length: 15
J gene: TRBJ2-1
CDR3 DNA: TGTGCCAGCAGTTTACTAGACGGGGCCTACAATGAGCAGTTCTTC
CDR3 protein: CASSLLDGAYNEQFF

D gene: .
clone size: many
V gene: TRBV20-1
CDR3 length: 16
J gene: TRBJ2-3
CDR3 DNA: TGCAGTGCTAGAGATCTCCGGGGGAATGGCACAGATACGCAGTATTTT
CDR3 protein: CSARDLRGNGTDTQYF

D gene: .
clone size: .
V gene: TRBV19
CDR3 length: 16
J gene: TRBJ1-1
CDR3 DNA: TGTGCCAGTAGCGATGCCCAACAGGGTTGGGACACTGAAGCTTTCTTT
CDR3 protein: CASSDAQQGWDTEAFF

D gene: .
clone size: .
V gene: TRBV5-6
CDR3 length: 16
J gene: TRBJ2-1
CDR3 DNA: TGTGCCAGCAGTACGTTCAAGGCCGGGGGCAGGAATGAGCAGTTCTTC
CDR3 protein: CASSTFKAGGRNEQFF

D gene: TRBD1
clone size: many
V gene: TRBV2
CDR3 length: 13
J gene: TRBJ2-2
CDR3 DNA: TGTGCCAGCACAGGGGGGAACACCGGGGAGCTGTTTTTT
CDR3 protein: CASTGGNTGELFF

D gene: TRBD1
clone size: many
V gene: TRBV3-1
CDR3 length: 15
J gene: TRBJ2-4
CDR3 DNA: TGTGCCAGCAGCCAACAGACAGGGTTATCAAACATTCAGTACTTC
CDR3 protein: CASSQQTGLSNIQYF

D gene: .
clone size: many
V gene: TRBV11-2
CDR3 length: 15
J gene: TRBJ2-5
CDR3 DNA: TGTGCCAGCAGCTTAGAGGGGGCAGGCTCCGAGACCCAGTACTTC
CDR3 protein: CASSLEGAGSETQYF

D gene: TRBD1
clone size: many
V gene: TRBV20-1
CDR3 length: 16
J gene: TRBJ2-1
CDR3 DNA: TGCAGTGCTAGAGATTGGGGAACACAGGGGAGCTATGAGCAGTTCTTC
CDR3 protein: CSARDWGTQGSYEQFF

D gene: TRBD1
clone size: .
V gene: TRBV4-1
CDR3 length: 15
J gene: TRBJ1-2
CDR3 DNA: TGCGCCAGCAGCCCTCCCCGACAGGGGGCGCACGGCTACACCTTC
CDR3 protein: CASSPPRQGAHGYTF